This is a list of T cell receptor beta chains from one sample in a study of vaccination and CD4 T cells after COVID-19. These receptors' antigens are unknown. MiXCR, run by TCRdb on the PCR reads, gives a single entry per CDR3 protein. The table shows approximately 16,000 distinct CDR3 sequences, with approximately 84% occurring only once. Sequencing used CD4+ T cells from blood, cultured in vitro, obtained after SARS-CoV-2 vaccination. Source of these receptors: a human donor who received a COVID-19 vaccine. Each CDR3 is given with its conserved first and last residue. D genes are given only for firm matches. Size values are once, few and many counts, or a class for expanded clones, and some rows have none.

>NA|TRBJ2-5|16|TRBD2|TRBV6-1
CASSPRLAGGGETQYF
TGTGCCAGCAGTCCCCGACTAGCGGGGGGTGGAGAGACCCAGTACTTC
>NA|TRBJ2-5|15|NA|TRBV7-2
CASSPGGGVVETQYF
TGTGCCAGCAGCCCCGGAGGAGGAGTGGTAGAGACCCAGTACTTC
>NA|TRBJ1-1|14|NA|TRBV19
CASRARDSYTEAFF
TGTGCCAGCCGGGCCCGAGACAGCTACACTGAAGCTTTCTTT
>once|TRBJ2-3|13|NA|TRBV20-1
CSASAGSTDTQYF
TGCAGTGCCTCGGCGGGGAGCACAGATACGCAGTATTTT
>NA|TRBJ2-7|15|TRBD2|TRBV20-1
CSARAPSGGSYEQYF
TGCAGTGCTAGAGCCCCCAGCGGGGGTTCGTACGAGCAGTACTTC
>NA|TRBJ1-6|13|NA|TRBV20-1
CSASGGSDSPLHF
TGCAGTGCTAGTGGTGGGAGTGATTCACCCCTCCACTTT
>medium-sized|TRBJ1-6|16|TRBD1|TRBV5-4
CASSLTQGGENSPLHF
TGTGCCAGCAGCTTGACACAGGGGGGAGAAAATTCACCCCTCCACTTT
>NA|TRBJ1-2|18|NA|TRBV7-2
CASSLLAGLTHINYGYTF
TGTGCCAGCAGCTTATTGGCAGGCCTCACCCATATAAACTATGGCTACACCTTC
>NA|TRBJ2-1|13|NA|TRBV9
CASSVGTVHEQFF
TGTGCCAGCAGCGTAGGAACAGTACATGAGCAGTTCTTC
>few|TRBJ1-2|14|NA|TRBV2
CASSEAKGPYGYTF
TGTGCCAGCAGTGAAGCGAAGGGTCCTTATGGCTACACCTTC
>NA|TRBJ2-2|15|NA|TRBV11-3
CASSLGQANTGELFF
TGTGCCAGCAGCTTAGGGCAGGCGAACACCGGGGAGCTGTTTTTT
>NA|TRBJ1-1|13|TRBD1|TRBV6-1
CASNRGGNTEAFF
TGTGCCAGTAACAGGGGTGGGAACACTGAAGCTTTCTTT
>NA|TRBJ2-3|16|NA|TRBV3-1
CASSRRVGRRADTQYF
TGTGCCAGCAGCCGCCGGGTCGGCCGGAGAGCAGATACGCAGTATTTT
>NA|TRBJ2-5|13|NA|TRBV7-3
CASSLGAQETQYF
TGTGCCAGCAGCTTAGGGGCCCAAGAGACCCAGTACTTC
>NA|TRBJ2-4|15|NA|TRBV11-2
CASSLSRETKNIQYF
TGTGCCAGCAGCTTATCTCGGGAGACCAAAAACATTCAGTACTTC
>NA|TRBJ2-5|11|NA|TRBV7-9
CASTALETQYF
TGTGCCAGCACCGCCCTCGAGACCCAGTACTTC
>NA|TRBJ1-2|14|TRBD1|TRBV27
CASSRQGPLGGYTF
TGTGCCAGCAGTAGACAGGGTCCCCTCGGTGGCTACACCTTC
>NA|TRBJ1-2|14|NA|TRBV6-1
CASSDERGARNYTF
TGTGCCAGCAGTGATGAGCGGGGGGCGCGGAACTACACCTTC
>once|TRBJ1-1|17|NA|TRBV11-2
CASSLDGLRGEGTEAFF
TGTGCCAGCAGCTTAGATGGCCTGAGAGGGGAGGGGACTGAAGCTTTCTTT
>NA|TRBJ2-4|17|TRBD1|TRBV7-2
CASSLGAGGRVENIQYF
TGTGCCAGCAGCTTAGGGGCAGGGGGCCGCGTGGAAAACATTCAGTACTTC
>few|TRBJ2-2|16|TRBD1|TRBV4-2
CASSLATGSDTGELFF
TGTGCCAGCAGCCTAGCGACAGGGTCGGACACCGGGGAGCTGTTTTTT
>NA|TRBJ2-2|14|NA|TRBV7-2
CASSLGRGTGELFF
TGTGCCAGCAGCTTGGGCAGAGGCACCGGGGAGCTGTTTTTT
>NA|TRBJ1-1|11|TRBD1|TRBV20-1
CSATGQGEAFF
TGCAGTGCGACCGGACAGGGTGAAGCTTTCTTT
>NA|TRBJ1-4|15|NA|TRBV7-2
CASSSDITANEKLFF
TGTGCCAGCAGCTCCGACATTACGGCTAATGAAAAACTGTTTTTT
>medium-sized|TRBJ2-3|16|NA|TRBV7-8
CASSLVAGANTDTQYF
TGTGCCAGCAGCTTAGTGGCAGGTGCCAACACAGATACGCAGTATTTT
>few|TRBJ1-1|17|NA|TRBV6-4
CASTTGKETTGDTEAFF
TGTGCCAGCACCACCGGAAAGGAGACAACTGGCGACACTGAAGCTTTCTTT
>NA|TRBJ2-7|14|TRBD2|TRBV2
CASSLAGGRDEQYF
TGTGCCAGCAGTCTAGCGGGGGGAAGGGACGAGCAGTACTTC
>NA|TRBJ1-5|15|TRBD1|TRBV19
CASSIGGTGDQPQHF
TGTGCCAGTAGTATAGGAGGGACAGGGGATCAGCCCCAGCATTTT
>medium-sized|TRBJ1-5|15|NA|TRBV20-1
CSARDGRADDQPQHF
TGCAGTGCTAGAGATGGTAGGGCAGACGATCAGCCCCAGCATTTT
>NA|TRBJ2-7|15|NA|TRBV29-1
CSVETIKGLTYEQYF
TGCAGCGTTGAAACCATCAAGGGTCTAACCTACGAGCAGTACTTC
>few|TRBJ1-5|16|TRBD1|TRBV24-1
CATSDPRQGAFQPQHF
TGTGCCACCAGTGATCCTCGACAGGGGGCCTTTCAGCCCCAGCATTTT
>NA|TRBJ1-1|16|TRBD1|TRBV10-3
CAISEDKGGPNTEAFF
TGTGCCATCAGTGAAGATAAAGGGGGCCCGAACACTGAAGCTTTCTTT
>NA|TRBJ2-3|14|NA|TRBV7-8
CASKTNREPDTQYF
TGTGCCAGCAAAACCAACAGGGAACCAGATACGCAGTATTTT
>NA|TRBJ2-3|14|NA|TRBV12-3/TRBV12-4
CASSRRISTDTQYF
TGTGCCAGCTCTCGAAGGATCTCCACAGATACGCAGTATTTT
>NA|TRBJ2-7|16|TRBD2|TRBV20-1
CSARDQGLAGPYEQYF
TGCAGTGCTAGAGATCAGGGACTAGCGGGGCCATACGAGCAGTACTTC
>NA|TRBJ2-5|15|TRBD2|TRBV20-1
CSARDGAGVQETQYF
TGCAGTGCTAGAGACGGGGCGGGGGTCCAAGAGACCCAGTACTTC
>once|TRBJ2-5|14|TRBD2|TRBV29-1
CSVDTSGVQETQYF
TGCAGCGTTGACACTAGCGGGGTACAGGAGACCCAGTACTTC
>few|TRBJ1-1|15|TRBD1|TRBV2
CASSSSTGVGTEAFF
TGTGCCAGCAGTTCATCAACAGGGGTAGGCACTGAAGCTTTCTTT
>once|TRBJ1-6|12|NA|TRBV6-1
CASNIANSPLHF
TGTGCCAGCAATATCGCCAATTCACCCCTCCACTTT
>NA|TRBJ2-2|15|TRBD2|TRBV7-2
CASSPLAGGTGELFF
TGTGCCAGCAGCCCACTAGCGGGGGGTACCGGGGAGCTGTTTTTT
>NA|TRBJ2-1|16|TRBD2|TRBV20-1
CSARPSGGNSYNEQFF
TGCAGTGCTAGACCTAGCGGGGGCAATTCCTACAATGAGCAGTTCTTC
>once|TRBJ1-1|15|NA|TRBV20-1
CSAAYTGRMNTEAFF
TGCAGTGCTGCTTATACCGGGCGGATGAACACTGAAGCTTTCTTT
>NA|TRBJ1-2|13|NA|TRBV21-1
CASGDREGDGYTF
TGTGCCAGTGGGGACAGGGAAGGGGATGGCTACACCTTC
>NA|TRBJ1-1|16|NA|TRBV7-9
CASSLEIGTGPAEAFF
TGTGCCAGCAGCTTAGAAATTGGTACAGGGCCTGCTGAAGCTTTCTTT
>once|TRBJ1-6|15|TRBD1|TRBV12-5
CASGLGQGGGSPLHF
TGTGCTAGTGGTTTGGGACAGGGAGGAGGATCACCCCTCCACTTT
>NA|TRBJ1-2|13|NA|TRBV12-3/TRBV12-4
CASGRGGSGGYTF
TGTGCCAGCGGGAGGGGGGGATCCGGTGGCTACACCTTC